Each of the 8 T cell receptor beta chains below was sequenced from the same sample in a study of blood T cell repertoires in COVID-19. Profiled with immunoSEQ multiplex PCR; TCRdb holds only in-frame clones, not every one. The data contain around 110,000 clones, about nine tenths of them singletons. Input material: peripheral blood. The receptor set was obtained from a man aged 40-50 years with acute or convalescent COVID-19.

The chain has TRBV19 and TRBJ1-5; D unclear. The CDR3 sequence is 13 residues long. From germline, CDR1 is LNHDA and CDR2 SQIVND (reference sequence). With 2 bases removed from V and 4 bases from J, the gap between germline ends came to 6 bases. DNA for the CDR3: TGTGCCAGTAGTATAACAGCTAATCAGCCCCAGCATTTT. It translates to CASSITANQPQHF. The complete variable domain, with remaining parts taken from reference TRBV19 and TRBJ1-5, reads DGGITQSPKYLFRKEGQNVTLSCEQNLNHDAMYWYRQDPGQGLRLIYYSQIVNDFQKGDIAEGYSVSREKKESFPLTVTSAQKNPTAFYLCASSITANQPQHFGDGTRLSIL.

The V and J genes are TRBV6-7 and TRBJ1-5; D is perhaps TRBD1 (5 bases). TRBV6-7 is an ORF; its function is uncertain. This CDR3 has 18 residues. The V gene lost 7 bases and the J gene lost 0 bases, with 22 bases spanning the gap. As DNA, the CDR3 is TGTGCCAGCACCCCATCCAGGGCAGGTCATTATAGCAATCAGCCCCAGCATTTT. Its protein is CASTPSRAGHYSNQPQHF.

The rearrangement uses TRBV11-3 and TRBJ1-1; D remains unclear. V lost 7 bases, J lost 1 base, and 10 bases lay in between. CDR1 is SGHNT and CDR2 is YENEEA in the germline V gene. The CDR3 totals 13 residues. The CDR3 bases are TGTGCCAGCATGAGATTTAAGAACACTGAAGCTTTCTTT. This sequence encodes CASMRFKNTEAFF.

This clone was picked up a small number of times. For the CDR3, the DNA is TGTGCCACCAGCGGCCCCCGGACAGGGATATTCTCTGGAAACACCATATATTTT. Encoded protein: CATSGPRTGIFSGNTIYF. The chain links TRBV15 to TRBJ1-3; 8 nucleotides align to TRBD1. V was pared by 5 bases and J by 0 bases, with 12 bases of the junction left unmatched. From germline, CDR1 is LNHNV and CDR2 YYDKDF (reference sequence). CDR3 length equals 18 residues. The variable domain in full, completed from reference TRBV15 and TRBJ1-3, reads DAMVIQNPRYQVTQFGKPVTLSCSQTLNHNVMYWYQQKSSQAPKLLFHYYDKDFNNEADTPDNFQSRRPNTSFCFLDIRSPGLGDTAMYLCATSGPRTGIFSGNTIYFGEGSWLTVV.

This chain uses TRBV4-1 with TRBJ1-2; D gene unclear. Per germline, CDR1 MGHRA and CDR2 YSYEKL. Trimming removed 4 bases at V and 4 bases at J, with 16 bases between. The CDR3 consists of 15 residues. CDR3 nucleotide sequence: TGCGCCAGCAGCCTCTTGGGCAGTCAGGTCTATGGCTACACCTTC. Translation gives CASSLLGSQVYGYTF.

The V and J genes are TRBV18 and TRBJ1-4; D unresolved. CDR1 and CDR2 from the germline V gene are KGHSH and LQKENI. The CDR3 extends over 17 amino acids. Trimming took 0 bases from V and 7 from J, leaving 18 bases between them. The CDR3 nucleotides are TGTGCCAGCTCACCACCGGAGTCACATCTCGTAGGTGAAAAACTGTTTTTT. This codes for CASSPPESHLVGEKLFF.

V usage is TRBV3-1 (or the pseudogene TRBV3-2) and J usage is TRBJ1-4; 9 bases are a match to TRBD1. This CDR3 region has 14 residues. The V gene's germline CDR1 is LGHDT and CDR2 YNNKEL (reference sequence). V shed 4 bases and J 6 bases; nucleotides not matched to a gene: 3. The CDR3 spells CASSRTGVDEKLFF. Here the CDR3 DNA reads TGTGCCAGCAGCCGGACAGGGGTAGATGAAAAACTGTTTTTT.

The chain employs TRBV10-3 and TRBJ1-2, with TRBD1 as a possible D gene (6 bases). The V and J ends lost 4 bases and 7 bases respectively, with 19 bases between them. Looked up from germline, CDR1 is ENHRY and CDR2 is SYGVKD. The CDR3 covers 15 residues. DNA of the CDR3: TGTGCCATCAGTGTCGGTGGGACACAGGTGTTTGGCTACACCTTC. Its protein product is CAISVGGTQVFGYTF.